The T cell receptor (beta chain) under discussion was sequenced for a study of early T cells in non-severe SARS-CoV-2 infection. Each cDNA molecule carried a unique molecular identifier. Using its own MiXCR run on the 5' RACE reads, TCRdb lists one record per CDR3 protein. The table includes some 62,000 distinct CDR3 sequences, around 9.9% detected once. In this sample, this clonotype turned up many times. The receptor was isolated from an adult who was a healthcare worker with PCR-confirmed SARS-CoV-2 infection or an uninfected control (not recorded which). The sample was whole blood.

The DNA of the CDR3 is TGTGCCAGCAGCTTAGGTGCCACTATGACGACGCAGTATTTT. Translating gives CASSLGATMTTQYF. The V gene is TRBV11-2, the J gene TRBJ2-3; D is ambiguous. Trimming stripped 1 base from V and 9 bases from J, with 14 bases between. Germline V gene lookup returns CDR1 SGHAT and CDR2 FQNNGV. The CDR3 is 14 residues long. The whole variable domain, remainder taken from reference TRBV11-2 and TRBJ2-3, is EAGVAQSPRYKIIEKRQSVAFWCNPISGHATLYWYQQILGQGPKLLIQFQNNGVVDDSQLPKDRFSAERLKGVDSTLKIQPAKLEDSAVYLCASSLGATMTTQYFGPGTRLTVL.